Listed here are 8 T cell receptor beta chains from one sample, sequenced in a study of identical twins. Via MiXCR, TCRdb re-called the 5' RACE reads, giving one row per CDR3 protein. In the table there are 570,000 or so distinct CDR3 sequences, more than 9% of which are singletons. Separately, the same data were catalogued under a study of yellow fever vaccine responses in identical twins.

Sequencing input: PBMCs. These receptors were collected from a woman younger than 30 in good health.

V is TRBV7-9 and J is TRBJ2-7; D remains ambiguous. CDR1 SEHNR and CDR2 FQNEAQ come from the germline V gene (reference sequence). The V gene lost 11 bases and the J gene lost 5 bases, with 16 bases spanning the gap. The CDR3 runs 12 residues. This CDR3 reads CAPPRLTHEQYF. The CDR3 coding sequence is TGTGCCCCGCCCCGACTGACCCACGAGCAGTACTTC.

This clonotype has more than one count but fewer than ten. The chain has TRBV25-1 and TRBJ2-7, with a weak D call TRBD2 (6 bases). Trimming removed 3 bases from V and 0 bases from J, with 9 bases in between. The V gene's germline CDR1 is MGHDK and CDR2 SYGVNS. The CDR3 loop spans 14 amino acids. CDR3 protein: CASSDRGFSYEQYF. In nucleotides, the CDR3 is TGTGCCAGCAGTGATCGGGGGTTCTCCTACGAGCAGTACTTC.

This clonotype was observed a handful of times. The rearrangement links TRBV20-1 to TRBJ2-7; D is perhaps TRBD2 (7 bases). Between the trimmed V and J ends, which lost 3 bases and 7 bases, there was a span of 13 bases. CDR3 size: 12 residues. Germline V gene lookup returns CDR1 DFQATT and CDR2 SNEGSKA (reference sequence). The CDR3 protein is CSARGAGAEQYF. In DNA form, the CDR3 reads TGCAGTGCTAGGGGGGCGGGAGCAGAGCAGTACTTC.

This clonotype was counted a few times. The chain is built from TRBV9 and TRBJ2-1, with D hard to call. The CDR3 runs 11 residues. V gave up 0 bases and J gave up 8 bases, with 3 bases separating them. Per germline, CDR1 SGDLS and CDR2 YYNGEE. The CDR3 here is CASSVEYEQFF. DNA of the CDR3: TGTGCCAGCAGCGTAGAGTATGAGCAGTTCTTC.

The table lists this clonotype with many counts. The chain recombines TRBV4-3 with TRBJ2-7, with D perhaps matching TRBD1 (6 bases). The CDR3 has 14 residues. Germline V gene sequence: CDR1 LGHNA, CDR2 YSLEER. The V and J ends lost 0 bases and 4 bases respectively, with 10 bases between them. Here the CDR3 DNA reads TGCGCCAGCAGCCAAGAAGGCAGGGGTTACGAGCAGTACTTC. Translated, it gives CASSQEGRGYEQYF.

This chain links TRBV12-3 or TRBV12-4 with TRBJ2-2; 9 bases align to TRBD2. The CDR3 spans 17 residues. With 0 bases clipped from V and 0 bases from J, the junction kept 2 bases outside the gene matches. The DNA of the CDR3 is TGTGCCAGCAGTTTAGCTAGCGGGGGTACGAACACCGGGGAGCTGTTTTTT. Protein: CASSLASGGTNTGELFF.

The chain links TRBV24-1 to TRBJ1-5, with a weak D call TRBD1 (6 bases). Germline V gene data show CDR1 as KGHDR and CDR2 as SFDVKD. Trimming removed 4 bases from V and 4 bases from J, with 16 bases in between. This CDR3 is built from 16 residues. Here the CDR3 DNA reads TGTGCCACCAGTGACCGAACAGGGTTAGGGAATCAGCCCCAGCATTTT. Protein sequence: CATSDRTGLGNQPQHF.

V and J are TRBV28 and TRBJ2-1, with TRBD2 matching over 7 bases. From germline, CDR1 is MDHEN and CDR2 SYDVKM. J was trimmed by 8 bases and V by 2 bases; bases with no gene match: 6. The CDR3 runs to 14 residues. The CDR3, as DNA: TGTGCCAGCAGTTTAATGGCGGGAGCGTATGAGCAGTTCTTC. Amino acid sequence: CASSLMAGAYEQFF.